Shown below are 14 T cell receptor beta chains from a single sample sequenced in a study of cytomegalovirus exposure and HLA in healthy donors. Primers included in the PCR were 60 Vbeta and 13 Jbeta primers. Only in-frame clones appear in the TCRdb table, and some are missing; sequencing was by immunoSEQ multiplex PCR. The sample lists roughly 130,000 clones; less than 85% were seen once. The sequencing input was PBMCs. These TCRs come from a man aged 40-49 years in good health and CMV-seronegative.

The chain has TRBV15 and TRBJ2-5; 10 bases map to TRBD2. V lost 5 bases to trimming and J lost 3 bases; unmatched junction nucleotides: 9. This CDR3 comprises 16 residues. Germline V lookup: CDR1 LNHNV, CDR2 YYDKDF (reference sequence). The CDR3 here is CATSGGSSGSKETQYF. CDR3 DNA: TGTGCCACCAGCGGAGGGTCTAGCGGGAGCAAAGAGACCCAGTACTTC.

The chain joins TRBV27 to TRBJ2-3; D is uncertain. The CDR3 consists of 14 residues. The V end lost 5 bases, the J end lost 2 bases, and 11 bases lay between the germline ends. Germline V gene sequence: CDR1 MNHEY, CDR2 SMNVEV (reference sequence). For the CDR3, the DNA is TGTGCCAGCAGTCCCGGCGGAGACACAGATACGCAGTATTTT. This sequence encodes CASSPGGDTDTQYF.

V is TRBV28 and J is TRBJ2-3, with 7 bases lining up with TRBD2. The CDR3 runs to 15 residues. With V trimmed by 2 bases and J by 5 bases, 7 bases remained unmatched. In germline, CDR1 is MDHEN, CDR2 SYDVKM. For the CDR3, the DNA is TGTGCCAGCAGTTTAAGGGGCGGGGGTATAGATACGCAGTATTTT. This translates into CASSLRGGGIDTQYF.

CDR3 sequence: CASSSGYRDYGYTF. The CDR3 DNA is TGTGCCAGCAGTTCTGGTTATCGAGACTATGGCTACACCTTC. The rearrangement joins TRBV6-5 to TRBJ1-2, with D hard to call. The CDR3 totals 14 residues. Germline V gene data show CDR1 as MNHEY and CDR2 as SVGAGI. Trimming cost V 4 bases and J 3 bases, with 12 bases left between them.

The gene calls are TRBV7-2 and TRBJ2-5; 16 nucleotides line up with TRBD2. Trimming at V came to 5 bases and at J to 4 bases, leaving 10 bases not matched to a gene. CDR1 and CDR2 (germline): SGHTA, FQGNSA. The CDR3 sequence is 18 residues long. The CDR3 sequence is CASSPGGLAGGIGETQYF. CDR3 bases: TGTGCCAGCAGCCCCGGGGGACTAGCGGGGGGGATAGGAGAGACCCAGTACTTC.

The table lists this clone with a count of one. J is TRBJ2-1 and V is TRBV5-6; 9 positions match TRBD1. There are 16 residues in the CDR3. Germline V gene data show CDR1 as SGHDT and CDR2 as YYEEEE. The V segment lost 4 bases and the J segment 1 base; nucleotides outside the gene matches: 6. The chain's CDR3 is CASSPPGTGSYNEQFF. The CDR3 region has the DNA TGTGCCAGCAGCCCCCCCGGGACAGGGTCCTACAATGAGCAGTTCTTC. Full variable domain (outside the CDR3, taken from reference TRBV5-6 and TRBJ2-1): DAGVTQSPTHLIKTRGQQVTLRCSPKSGHDTVSWYQQALGQGPQFIFQYYEEEERQRGNFPDRFSGHQFPNYSSELNVNALLLGDSALYLCASSPPGTGSYNEQFFGPGTRLTVL.

The chain couples TRBV6-5 to TRBJ2-1; 8 bases are shared with TRBD2. Germline CDR1 is MNHEY and CDR2 is SVGAGI. The CDR3 totals 14 residues. V was clipped by 6 bases and J by 6 bases; unmatched bases: 7. For the CDR3, the DNA is TGTGCCAGCAGAACGTCGCTAGCGGGCAATGAGCAGTTCTTC. Translating it yields CASRTSLAGNEQFF.

The chain employs TRBV2 and TRBJ2-1; 7 bases map to TRBD1. V lost 6 bases and J lost 6; bases outside the gene matches: 8. The CDR3 runs to 14 residues. Germline V gives CDR1 SNHLY, CDR2 FYNNEI. CDR3 protein: CASRILGQSNEQFF. The CDR3 coding sequence is TGTGCCAGCAGGATCTTGGGACAGTCCAATGAGCAGTTCTTC.

The chain recombines TRBV18 with TRBJ2-7; 10 nucleotides agree with TRBD1. Germline V CDR1 and CDR2: KGHSH, LQKENI. The CDR3 is 15 amino acids. Unmatched junction bases numbered 7, after V lost 3 bases and J lost 5 bases. The CDR3 protein is CASSPTTGGFNEQYF. CDR3 DNA sequence: TGTGCCAGCTCACCTACGACAGGGGGCTTCAACGAGCAGTACTTC.

This clone showed up just a few times. The V gene is TRBV6-6, the J gene TRBJ2-1; a possible D gene is TRBD1 (5 bases). Germline lookup yields CDR1 MNHNY and CDR2 SVGAGI (reference sequence). V lost 10 bases and J lost 4, with 14 bases in between. CDR3 length: 13 amino acids. The CDR3 reads CATSLDSYNEQFF. CDR3 DNA: TGTGCCACCTCGCTAGACAGTTACAATGAGCAGTTCTTC.

The chain's CDR3 is CASWGQGAYEQYF. The CDR3 coding sequence is TGTGCCAGCTGGGGGCAGGGAGCCTACGAGCAGTACTTC. This chain uses TRBV28 with TRBJ2-7, with a possible D match to TRBD1 (6 bases). The CDR3 totals 13 residues. The germline V gene encodes CDR1 MDHEN and CDR2 SYDVKM. V was cut by 8 bases and J by 2 bases, with 13 bases left in between. Based on the CDR3 plus reference TRBV28 and TRBJ2-7, the full variable domain is DVKVTQSSRYLVKRTGEKVFLECVQDMDHENMFWYRQDPGLGLRLIYFSYDVKMKEKGDIPEGYSVSREKKERFSLILESASTNQTSMYLCASWGQGAYEQYFGPGTRLTVT.

CDR3 sequence: CSVEEGGNSYEQYF. For the CDR3, the DNA is TGCAGCGTTGAAGAGGGGGGGAATTCCTACGAGCAGTACTTC. The rearrangement uses TRBV29-1 and TRBJ2-7, with 7 bases aligning to TRBD2. Germline CDR1 reads SQVTM; CDR2 reads ANQGSEA. V lost 0 bases and J lost 1; bases outside the gene matches: 3. This CDR3 comprises 14 residues.

The gene calls are TRBV15 and TRBJ2-3, with 12 bases lining up with TRBD1. The CDR3 loop spans 17 amino acids. V lost 0 bases and J lost 6; bases outside the gene matches: 7. CDR1 is LNHNV, CDR2 YYDKDF, per germline (reference sequence). CDR3 bases: TGTGCCACCAGCAGAGATCTGGGACAGGGGGCTGGTGATACGCAGTATTTT. Translation: CATSRDLGQGAGDTQYF.

This rearrangement joins TRBV9 to TRBJ2-5, with a weak D call TRBD2 (5 bases). Trimming stripped 0 bases from V and 5 bases from J, with 14 bases between. The CDR3 contains 15 residues. Germline loops: CDR1 SGDLS, CDR2 YYNGEE. The CDR3 region is CASSVGTSGVETQYF. For the CDR3, the DNA is TGTGCCAGCAGCGTAGGGACTTCGGGCGTTGAGACCCAGTACTTC.